The entry below describes one T cell receptor beta chain. Its target is not known. Other DNA sequences in this sample translate to the same CDR3. The data stem from a study of shared clonotypes between healthy human individuals. Trimming cost V 1 base and J 0 bases; bases outside gene matches: 2. The CDR3 is 15 amino acids. Germline values: CDR1 SGHRS, CDR2 YFSETQ. Deep level was the assay's run setting. Sequencing used immunoSEQ multiplex PCR; TCRdb keeps in-frame clones, though not all of them. The profile shows more than 2 million clones, over 85% of them singletons. The study, taken as a whole, reports: Sampling covered blood only; tissue repertoires likely differ. Naive subsets generally exceeded memory subsets in estimated richness.

The source of this sequence is a young man in good health. Sequencing was done on a sample of naive CD4+ T cells sorted from blood. As for subset: CD45RA+ positively selected. This sequence joins TRBV5-1 and TRBJ2-3; TRBD2 matches at 7 bases. CDR3 in amino acids: CASSLTGLSTDTQYF. The CDR3 nucleotides read TGCGCCAGCAGCTTGACGGGACTAAGCACAGATACGCAGTATTTT.